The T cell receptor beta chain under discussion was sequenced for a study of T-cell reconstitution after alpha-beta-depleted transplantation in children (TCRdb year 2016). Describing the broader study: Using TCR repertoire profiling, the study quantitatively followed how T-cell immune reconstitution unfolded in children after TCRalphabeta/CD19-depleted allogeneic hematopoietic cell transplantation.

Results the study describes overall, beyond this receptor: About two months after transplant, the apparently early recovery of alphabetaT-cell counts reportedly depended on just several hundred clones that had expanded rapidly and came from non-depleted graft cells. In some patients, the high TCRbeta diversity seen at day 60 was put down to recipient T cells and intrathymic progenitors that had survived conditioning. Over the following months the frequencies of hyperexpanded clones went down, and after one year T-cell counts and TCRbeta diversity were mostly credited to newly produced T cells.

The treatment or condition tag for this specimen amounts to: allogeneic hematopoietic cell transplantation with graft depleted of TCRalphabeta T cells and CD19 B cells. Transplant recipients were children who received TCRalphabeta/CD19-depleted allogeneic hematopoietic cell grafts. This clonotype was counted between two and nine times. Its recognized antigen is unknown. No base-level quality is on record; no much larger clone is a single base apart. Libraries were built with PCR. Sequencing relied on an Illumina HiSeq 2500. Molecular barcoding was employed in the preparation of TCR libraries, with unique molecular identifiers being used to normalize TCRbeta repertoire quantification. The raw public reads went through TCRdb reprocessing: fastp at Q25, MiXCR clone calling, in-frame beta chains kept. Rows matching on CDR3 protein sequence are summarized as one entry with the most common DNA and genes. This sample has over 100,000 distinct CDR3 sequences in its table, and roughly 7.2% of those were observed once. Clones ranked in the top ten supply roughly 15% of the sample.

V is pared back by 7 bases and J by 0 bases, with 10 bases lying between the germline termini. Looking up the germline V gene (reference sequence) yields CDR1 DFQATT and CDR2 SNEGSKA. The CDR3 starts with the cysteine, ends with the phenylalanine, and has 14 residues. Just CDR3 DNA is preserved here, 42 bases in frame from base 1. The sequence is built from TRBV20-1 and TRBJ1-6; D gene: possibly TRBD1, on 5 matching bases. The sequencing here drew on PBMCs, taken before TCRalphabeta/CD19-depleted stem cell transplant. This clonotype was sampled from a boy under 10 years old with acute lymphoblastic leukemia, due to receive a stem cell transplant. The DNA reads TGCAGTGTTAGGGGAAGCTCCTATAATTCACCCCTCCACTTT. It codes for CSVRGSSYNSPLHF.